The 21 T cell receptor beta chains below all came from one sample that was sequenced in a study of cytomegalovirus exposure and HLA in healthy donors. 13 Jbeta primers and 60 Vbeta primers were used for the PCR. Only in-frame clones appear in the TCRdb table, and some are missing; sequencing was by immunoSEQ multiplex PCR. The sample shows over 150,000 clones, roughly 80% of them seen only once. The sample taken for sequencing was PBMCs. The receptors were sampled from a male donor in good health and CMV-seronegative.

V is TRBV27 and J is TRBJ2-2; TRBD2 might be the D (7 bases). The CDR3 is made up of 18 amino acids. The V end was cut by 5 bases, the J end by 5 bases, with 24 bases between. Germline V lookup: CDR1 MNHEY, CDR2 SMNVEV (reference sequence). CDR3 protein: CASSRMTLGGGWTGELFF. The CDR3 nucleotides are TGTGCCAGCAGTCGCATGACCTTAGGGGGGGGATGGACCGGGGAGCTGTTTTTT.

This chain links TRBV11-2 with TRBJ2-2; possibly TRBD1 for D (6 bases). V lost 5 bases and J lost 5, with 15 bases in between. This CDR3 comprises 15 residues. Germline V gives CDR1 SGHAT, CDR2 FQNNGV. The CDR3 protein is CASSITGRRTGELFF. The CDR3 nucleotides read TGTGCCAGCAGCATTACAGGGCGGAGGACCGGGGAGCTGTTTTTT.

The CDR3 DNA follows: TGTGCCAGCAGCCTAAGGACAGAAAAAGCCGGGGAGCTGTTTTTT. Amino acids: CASSLRTEKAGELFF. The chain couples TRBV7-2 to TRBJ2-2; TRBD1 is a possible D gene (6 bases). V lost 5 bases to trimming and J lost 6 bases, with 16 bases between them. Germline V lookup: CDR1 SGHTA, CDR2 FQGNSA. CDR3 length: 15 residues.

This clone was detected a few times. The CDR3 nucleotides are TGCGCCAGCAGCCAAGATTCCAGGTTAGAGCAGTTCTTC. This codes for CASSQDSRLEQFF. The chain employs TRBV4-3 and TRBJ2-1; D is ambiguous. The germline V gene encodes CDR1 LGHNA and CDR2 YSLEER. Between the trimmed V and J ends, which lost 0 bases and 10 bases, there was a span of 10 bases. There are 13 residues in the CDR3.

V usage is TRBV4-1 and J usage is TRBJ2-2; 7 bases are shared with TRBD1. The CDR3 covers 17 residues. Germline V gene lookup returns CDR1 MGHRA and CDR2 YSYEKL. The ends lost 3 bases at V and 7 bases at J; junction bases unmatched: 14. The CDR3: CASSHPRAGGMGGELFF. DNA for the CDR3: TGCGCCAGCAGCCACCCTAGGGCAGGGGGAATGGGCGGGGAGCTGTTTTTT.

The chain recombines TRBV11-2 with TRBJ2-1; TRBD2 agrees at 11 bases. CDR1 SGHAT and CDR2 FQNNGV come from the germline V gene. This CDR3 has 16 residues. Trimming removed 1 base from V and 10 bases from J; junction bases left unmatched: 9. CDR3 sequence reads: CASSLVASGGLWEQFF. The DNA for the CDR3 is TGTGCCAGCAGCTTAGTCGCTAGCGGGGGGCTATGGGAGCAGTTCTTC.

This clone ranks as medium-sized. CDR3 loop: CASSRRDSLNTEAFF. For the CDR3, the DNA is TGCGCCAGCAGCCGCAGGGACAGCCTGAACACTGAAGCTTTCTTT. The J gene is TRBJ1-1, the V gene TRBV4-3; 7 nucleotides match TRBD1. CDR1 and CDR2 from the germline V gene are LGHNA and YSLEER. This CDR3 comprises 15 residues. The ends lost 4 bases at V and 0 bases at J; junction bases unmatched: 5.

The gene calls are TRBV5-4 and TRBJ1-1; D gene unclear. Deletions cut 6 bases from V and 1 base from J, with 10 bases between. The V gene's germline CDR1 is SGHNT and CDR2 YYREEE (reference sequence). This CDR3 is built from 13 residues. The CDR3 DNA reads TGTGCCAGCACCTATGGGCAGAACACTGAAGCTTTCTTT. It specifies CASTYGQNTEAFF.

The genes are TRBV7-2 and TRBJ2-1; a possible D gene is TRBD1 (5 bases). This CDR3 comprises 13 residues. The germline V gene has CDR1 SGHTA and CDR2 FQGNSA. Trimming pared 3 bases from V and 8 bases from J, leaving 11 bases between. The CDR3 region has the DNA TGTGCCAGCAGCTTCAGGGCGAGAGATGAGCAGTTCTTC. It yields the protein CASSFRARDEQFF.

V is TRBV2 and J is TRBJ1-2, with D perhaps TRBD1 (6 bases). The V gene's germline CDR1 is SNHLY and CDR2 FYNNEI. V shed 6 bases and J shed 7 bases, with 15 bases lying between them. This CDR3 has 13 residues. As DNA, the CDR3 is TGTGCCAGCAGAAGGGGGATAGGGGGTGGCTACACCTTC. Encoded protein: CASRRGIGGGYTF.

The V and J genes are TRBV4-1 and TRBJ2-2, with 8 bases that match TRBD1. The germline CDR1 and CDR2 sequences are MGHRA and YSYEKL. V was clipped by 2 bases and J by 4 bases; unmatched bases: 9. This CDR3 is built from 17 residues. The CDR3 coding sequence is TGCGCCAGCAGCCAACTCCGGGACAGGTCCTTCACCGGGGAGCTGTTTTTT. This codes for CASSQLRDRSFTGELFF.

This clone was detected only a few times. The chain's CDR3 is CASSTYRDTNLKREKLFF. The CDR3 region has the DNA TGTGCCAGCAGTACGTACCGGGACACCAATCTCAAGAGGGAAAAACTGTTTTTT. The chain uses TRBV27 and TRBJ1-4, with D possibly being TRBD1 (6 bases). V was pared by 5 bases and J by 8 bases, with 27 bases between. The CDR3 length is 18 residues. Germline-derived CDR1 and CDR2 are MNHEY and SMNVEV (reference sequence).

The genes are TRBV18 and TRBJ2-3; TRBD1 might be the D (5 bases). This CDR3 has 14 residues. Germline loops: CDR1 KGHSH, CDR2 LQKENI. Trimming cost V 2 bases and J 5 bases, with 11 bases left between them. The CDR3 protein is CASSPDDSRDTQYF. The CDR3 DNA follows: TGTGCCAGCTCACCAGATGACAGTAGAGATACGCAGTATTTT.

The chain recombines TRBV2 with TRBJ1-2; weak D call: TRBD1 (5 bases). V dropped 11 bases and J dropped 8 bases, with 21 bases sitting between them. CDR3 size: 13 residues. Looked up from germline, CDR1 is SNHLY and CDR2 is FYNNEI. Here the CDR3 DNA reads TGTGCCGGCCACCAGGGATTTTTGGGGGGCTACACCTTC. It translates to CAGHQGFLGGYTF.

This rearrangement joins TRBV29-1 to TRBJ2-6; possibly TRBD1 for D (8 bases). The germline V gene encodes CDR1 SQVTM and CDR2 ANQGSEA. The CDR3 has 16 residues. The germline V and J ends were trimmed by 6 bases and 3 bases, with 18 bases remaining between them. The CDR3 is CSVLTGEGVGANVLTF. Here the CDR3 DNA reads TGCAGCGTGCTGACAGGGGAGGGGGTTGGGGCCAACGTCCTGACTTTC.

CDR3 bases: TGTGCCATCAGTGGGTGGACACCATCGAACACCGGGGAGCTGTTTTTT. It encodes CAISGWTPSNTGELFF. This chain uses TRBV10-3 with TRBJ2-2, with D maybe TRBD1 (5 bases). The CDR3 length is 16 residues. CDR1 and CDR2 from the germline V gene are ENHRY and SYGVKD. The V gene lost 4 bases and the J gene lost 0 bases, with 12 bases spanning the gap.

The chain uses TRBV7-9 and TRBJ1-1; 7 positions agree with TRBD1. J gave up 1 base and V 7 bases, and 15 bases lay outside the gene matches. Germline CDR1 SEHNR, CDR2 FQNEAQ (reference sequence). The CDR3 loop spans 17 amino acids. In DNA, the CDR3 is TGTGCCAGCATACCTCCGGGACAGACCCATGGGAACACTGAAGCTTTCTTT. Its translation: CASIPPGQTHGNTEAFF.

The chain uses TRBV30 and TRBJ1-5; TRBD1 matches 9 bases. CDR1 GTSNPN and CDR2 SVGIG come from the germline V gene (reference sequence). The J segment lost 5 bases and the V segment lost 0 bases, leaving 2 bases of the junction unmatched. The CDR3 has 14 residues. CDR3 sequence (DNA): TGTGCCTGGAGTGTTCGGACAGGGGATCAGCCCCAGCATTTT. Translation: CAWSVRTGDQPQHF.

The chain uses TRBV11-2 and TRBJ1-2; D not resolved. Germline V lookup: CDR1 SGHAT, CDR2 FQNNGV. V dropped 1 base and J dropped 4 bases, with 7 bases sitting between them. This CDR3 region has 13 residues. CDR3 loop: CASSLAGIYGYTF. The DNA of the CDR3 is TGTGCCAGCAGCTTAGCGGGGATCTATGGCTACACCTTC.

The rearrangement links TRBV11-2 to TRBJ2-3; the match to TRBD2 covers 7 bases. This CDR3 has 15 residues. The germline gives CDR1 SGHAT, CDR2 FQNNGV. Trimming cost V 6 bases and J 2 bases; bases outside gene matches: 8. CDR3 amino acids: CASSQKRGHTDTQYF. In DNA, the CDR3 is TGTGCCAGCAGTCAAAAGCGGGGTCACACAGATACGCAGTATTTT.

J is TRBJ1-2 and V is TRBV2; 11 bases line up with TRBD1. This CDR3 spans 15 amino acids. Germline trimming cut 9 bases from V and 8 bases from J; bases unmatched to any gene: 14. Germline V CDR1 and CDR2: SNHLY, FYNNEI. The DNA of the CDR3 is TGTGCCAGAGGGGGAAGGGACAGGGGGGTTCGAGGCTACACCTTC. It specifies CARGGRDRGVRGYTF.